Below are 27 T cell receptor beta chains sequenced from a single sample in a study of breast tumors, draining lymph nodes, adjacent tissues (TCRdb year 2016). The library relied on multiplex PCR. For sequencing, an Illumina HiSeq 2000 was employed. TCRdb applied fastp at Q25 and MiXCR to the public reads, then kept only in-frame beta chains. Every entry covers one CDR3 protein and lists the most common genes and DNA from its rows. The table for this sample lists tens of thousands of distinct CDR3 sequences; about 60% of them were counted only once. The ten largest clones take up more than 15% of the sample. Sequencing was carried out using breast tumor tissue. The receptors shown here come from a female donor with breast cancer. Some clones in this sample may be carry-over from other donors' samples.

The rearrangement uses TRBV7-2 and TRBJ2-3; perhaps TRBD1 as D (6 bases). The V gene's germline CDR1 is SGHTA and CDR2 FQGNSA. Trimming cost V 2 bases and J 10 bases, with 34 bases left between them. This CDR3 has 20 residues. The CDR3 protein is CASSLMGTPDFGIRKVAQYF. The CDR3 bases are TGTGCCAGCAGCTTAATGGGGACACCCGACTTCGGGATACGCAAGGTAGCGCAGTATTTT.

This clonotype was seen ten or more times. The chain has TRBV5-1 and TRBJ2-5; 7 nucleotides line up with TRBD2. The CDR3 is 15 amino acids. V lost 0 bases, J lost 5 bases, and 7 bases stayed unmatched. Germline loops: CDR1 SGHRS, CDR2 YFSETQ. The CDR3 loop reads CASSLGAGVSETQYF. CDR3 sequence (DNA): TGCGCCAGCAGCTTGGGTGCGGGAGTGAGCGAGACCCAGTACTTC.

J is TRBJ1-1 and V is TRBV7-9; 8 bases match TRBD1. The CDR3 has 13 amino acids. V lost 5 bases and J lost 4; bases outside the gene matches: 3. The germline V gene encodes CDR1 SEHNR and CDR2 FQNEAQ (reference sequence). This chain's CDR3 is CASSRTGPTEAFF. The CDR3 DNA reads TGTGCCAGCAGCCGGACAGGGCCCACTGAAGCTTTCTTT.

This clonotype was counted a single time. The chain couples TRBV9 to TRBJ1-3; unclear D gene. Germline lookup yields CDR1 SGDLS and CDR2 YYNGEE. The germline V and J ends were trimmed by 0 bases and 0 bases, with 7 bases remaining between them. The CDR3 is 15 amino acids. The CDR3 bases are TGTGCCAGCAGCGTAGAAGCGGTCTCTGGAAACACCATATATTTT. It is translated as CASSVEAVSGNTIYF.

This chain links TRBV24-1 with TRBJ2-2; no firm D call. The CDR3 runs to 13 residues. V was trimmed by 5 bases and J by 6 bases, leaving 9 bases between them. Germline CDR1 KGHDR, CDR2 SFDVKD. The CDR3 nucleotides are TGTGCCACCAGTGGGAGTGTGCCCGGGGAGCTGTTTTTT. The encoded protein is CATSGSVPGELFF.

There are many counts of this clonotype. The chain combines TRBV4-3 with TRBJ1-5; 7 bases align to TRBD1. Trimming cost V 4 bases and J 3 bases; bases outside gene matches: 6. The CDR3 runs to 15 residues. CDR1 is LGHNA and CDR2 is YSLEER in the germline V gene. The CDR3, as DNA: TGCGCCAGCAGCCCCAGGACAGGTACCAATCAGCCCCAGCATTTT. It codes for CASSPRTGTNQPQHF.

This clonotype was found once. The chain recombines TRBV11-2 with TRBJ2-7, with D possibly TRBD1 on 6 matching bases. V was cut by 0 bases and J by 2 bases, with 8 bases left in between. This CDR3 has 14 residues. Germline V gene data show CDR1 as SGHAT and CDR2 as FQNNGV. The CDR3: CASSLDYRAYEQYF. The DNA for the CDR3 is TGTGCCAGCAGCTTAGATTACAGGGCCTACGAGCAGTACTTC.

V gene TRBV2 combines with J gene TRBJ2-7; TRBD1 matches 12 bases. Germline CDR1 is SNHLY and CDR2 is FYNNEI. With 8 bases clipped from V and 9 bases from J, the junction kept 8 bases outside the gene matches. The length of the CDR3 is 13 residues. The CDR3 sequence: CASGTGGKSGQYF. The CDR3, as DNA: TGTGCCAGCGGGACAGGGGGCAAGAGTGGGCAGTACTTC.

DNA of the CDR3: TGCAGTGCTAGAGGGCCGGCCAATCAGCCCCAGCATTTT. Translation: CSARGPANQPQHF. The chain couples TRBV20-1 to TRBJ1-5; D ambiguous. This CDR3 has 13 residues. Trimming took 1 base from V and 3 from J, leaving 7 bases between them. From germline, CDR1 is DFQATT and CDR2 SNEGSKA (reference sequence).

This rearrangement joins TRBV28 to TRBJ2-1; D uncertain. Germline CDR1 is MDHEN and CDR2 is SYDVKM. The CDR3 is 15 residues long. V was trimmed by 6 bases and J by 7 bases, leaving 19 bases between them. CDR3 protein: CASSPTDPIKNEQFF. CDR3 DNA: TGTGCCAGCAGCCCAACGGACCCTATAAAAAATGAGCAGTTCTTC.

This chain links TRBV4-2 with TRBJ1-3; the D gene is possibly TRBD1 (6 bases). The V and J ends lost 0 bases and 4 bases respectively, with 16 bases between them. In germline, CDR1 is LGHNA, CDR2 YNFKEQ. The CDR3 has 17 amino acids. The CDR3 reads CASSQDYEQGSGNTIYF. CDR3 DNA: TGTGCCAGCAGCCAAGATTACGAACAGGGTAGCGGAAACACCATATATTTT.

The chain carries TRBV20-1 and TRBJ2-3, with 11 nucleotides matching TRBD2. The length of the CDR3 is 15 residues. Unmatched junction bases numbered 11, after V lost 6 bases and J lost 6 bases. CDR1 is DFQATT, CDR2 SNEGSKA, per germline (reference sequence). CDR3 loop: CSANRPSGRTDTQYF. CDR3 sequence (DNA): TGCAGTGCGAACCGTCCTAGCGGGAGGACCGATACGCAGTATTTT.

With respect to this clonotype: One end of the junction does not line up with germline, which may come from a read error. The gene calls are TRBV6-2 or TRBV6-3 and TRBJ2-7, with 7 bases that match TRBD1. Germline loops: CDR1 MNHEY, CDR2 SVGEGT. This CDR3 has 15 residues. The chain's CDR3 is CASSTNRDSPYEQHF. The CDR3 DNA sequence: TGTGCCAGCAGTACGAACCGGGACAGCCCCTACGAGCAGCACTTC.

The chain couples TRBV6-5 to TRBJ1-6; 11 bases are a match to TRBD1. This CDR3 has 17 residues. V lost 0 bases, J lost 7 bases, and 5 bases stayed unmatched. Germline V lookup: CDR1 MNHEY, CDR2 SVGAGI. This chain's CDR3 is CASSYSGTGGLNSPLHF. The CDR3 coding sequence is TGTGCCAGCAGTTACTCTGGGACAGGGGGACTAAATTCACCCCTCCACTTT.

The sample holds many counts of this clonotype. The chain couples TRBV3-1 to TRBJ1-5, with D unresolved. The germline V gene has CDR1 LGHDT and CDR2 YNNKEL (reference sequence). The CDR3 is made up of 13 amino acids. Trimming left V 3 bases short and J 7 bases short, with 10 bases between. CDR3 sequence reads: CASSHDPGQPQHF. CDR3 DNA sequence: TGTGCCAGCAGCCATGATCCGGGCCAGCCCCAGCATTTT.

This clonotype was picked up one time. One end of the junction does not line up with germline, which may come from a read error. V usage is TRBV7-9 and J usage is TRBJ2-3; TRBD1 matches 8 bases. Germline V gene lookup returns CDR1 SEHNR and CDR2 FQNEAQ (reference sequence). The CDR3 has 16 amino acids. This chain's CDR3 is CASSRYDRGEGDTQYF. CDR3 nucleotide sequence: TGCGCCAGCAGCCGGTACGACAGGGGCGAGGGAGATACGCAGTATTTT.

By frequency in the sample, this clonotype is medium-sized. The rearrangement uses TRBV5-1 and TRBJ1-6; the D is unclear. CDR1 and CDR2 (germline): SGHRS, YFSETQ. This CDR3 has 10 residues. Trimming removed 5 bases at V and 10 bases at J, with 4 bases between. The CDR3 nucleotides are TGCGCCAGCAGTTGCTCACCCCTCCACTTT. This gives the protein CASSCSPLHF.

This clonotype was found a few times. The chain carries TRBV20-1 and TRBJ2-3, with 9 nucleotides matching TRBD2. This CDR3 spans 14 amino acids. V trimming: 1 base; J trimming: 1 base; junction bases outside the gene matches: 0. CDR1 is DFQATT and CDR2 is SNEGSKA in the germline V gene (reference sequence). The DNA for the CDR3 is TGCAGTGCTAGAGGGACTAGCGGCACAGATACGCAGTATTTT. This translates into CSARGTSGTDTQYF.

This clonotype was recorded a few times. One end of the junction fails to match germline, which may point to a read error. V gene TRBV7-7 combines with J gene TRBJ2-5, with a possible D match to TRBD2 (6 bases). The CDR3 loop spans 14 amino acids. Germline V gene lookup returns CDR1 SSHAT and CDR2 FNYEAQ (reference sequence). CDR3 coding DNA: TGTGCTAGCAGCCTCGGGACTCACCAAGAGACCCAGTACTTC. Its translation: CASSLGTHQETQYF.

V gene TRBV5-5 combines with J gene TRBJ2-1, with unresolved D. The germline gives CDR1 SGHKS, CDR2 YYEKEE (reference sequence). The CDR3 length is 14 residues. V gave up 4 bases and J gave up 5 bases, with 13 bases separating them. Written as DNA, the CDR3 is TGTGCCAGCAGCCGAGCCGACCCTCACAATGAGCAGTTCTTC. This gives the protein CASSRADPHNEQFF.

The V and J genes are TRBV29-1 and TRBJ1-2; the match to TRBD1 covers 9 bases. Germline V lookup: CDR1 SQVTM, CDR2 ANQGSEA. V was clipped by 6 bases and J by 5 bases; unmatched bases: 7. The CDR3 consists of 13 residues. The CDR3 coding sequence is TGCAGCGTCCGGGACAGGGAAGGATATGGCTACACCTTC. Amino acid sequence: CSVRDREGYGYTF.

The J gene is TRBJ2-2, the V gene TRBV24-1; 7 bases align to TRBD2. This CDR3 contains 16 residues. Germline CDR1 KGHDR, CDR2 SFDVKD. J lost 3 bases, V lost 4 bases, and 7 bases had no gene match. The CDR3 loop is CATSDTGTTHTGELFF. DNA of the CDR3: TGTGCCACCAGTGACACCGGGACTACACACACCGGGGAGCTGTTTTTT.

The chain has TRBV7-2 and TRBJ1-2; tentative D call: TRBD1 (6 bases). Trimming took off 4 bases at V and 4 bases at J, with 22 bases between the two ends. The CDR3 consists of 17 residues. Germline assignment: CDR1 SGHTA and CDR2 FQGNSA. The CDR3 region has the DNA TGTGCCAGCAGCTCGCCTGCTACAGGGCTTCCTACCTATGGCTACACCTTC. This gives the protein CASSSPATGLPTYGYTF.

This CDR3 reads CASSGQGLDTGELFF. CDR3 bases: TGTGCCAGCAGTGGACAGGGTTTGGACACCGGGGAGCTGTTTTTT. The chain employs TRBV2 and TRBJ2-2, with 7 bases aligning to TRBD1. J gave up 3 bases and V 4 bases, and 5 bases lay outside the gene matches. Germline-derived CDR1 and CDR2 are SNHLY and FYNNEI. This CDR3 comprises 15 residues. Using reference TRBV2 and TRBJ2-2 for the parts outside the CDR3, the full variable domain is EPEVTQTPSHQVTQMGQEVILRCVPISNHLYFYWYRQILGQKVEFLVSFYNNEISEKSEIFDDQFSVERPDGSNFTLKIRSTKLEDSAMYFCASSGQGLDTGELFFGEGSRLTVL.

This clonotype was detected ten times or more. The chain is built from TRBV12-3 or TRBV12-4 and TRBJ2-2; D gene ambiguous. The length of the CDR3 is 13 residues. With 3 bases removed from V and 5 bases from J, the gap between germline ends came to 7 bases. Here the CDR3 reads CASSFLGTGELFF. CDR3 coding DNA: TGTGCCAGCAGTTTTTTGGGGACCGGGGAGCTGTTTTTT.

V and J are TRBV2 and TRBJ2-1; 8 bases map to TRBD2. The CDR3 runs to 14 residues. The germline V gene has CDR1 SNHLY and CDR2 FYNNEI. Germline trimming cut 4 bases from V and 9 bases from J; bases unmatched to any gene: 8. CDR3 amino acids: CASSGSGGPGEQFF. The CDR3 bases are TGTGCCAGCAGTGGTTCGGGAGGGCCAGGTGAGCAGTTCTTC.

This clonotype was seen just once. CDR3 coding DNA: TGTGCCAGTAGTTTCGGCACGGGCGGAAACACCATATATTTT. It specifies CASSFGTGGNTIYF. The chain couples TRBV19 to TRBJ1-3; no definite D call. This CDR3 has 14 residues. Trimming removed 5 bases from V and 4 bases from J, with 12 bases in between. Germline CDR1 is LNHDA and CDR2 is SQIVND (reference sequence).